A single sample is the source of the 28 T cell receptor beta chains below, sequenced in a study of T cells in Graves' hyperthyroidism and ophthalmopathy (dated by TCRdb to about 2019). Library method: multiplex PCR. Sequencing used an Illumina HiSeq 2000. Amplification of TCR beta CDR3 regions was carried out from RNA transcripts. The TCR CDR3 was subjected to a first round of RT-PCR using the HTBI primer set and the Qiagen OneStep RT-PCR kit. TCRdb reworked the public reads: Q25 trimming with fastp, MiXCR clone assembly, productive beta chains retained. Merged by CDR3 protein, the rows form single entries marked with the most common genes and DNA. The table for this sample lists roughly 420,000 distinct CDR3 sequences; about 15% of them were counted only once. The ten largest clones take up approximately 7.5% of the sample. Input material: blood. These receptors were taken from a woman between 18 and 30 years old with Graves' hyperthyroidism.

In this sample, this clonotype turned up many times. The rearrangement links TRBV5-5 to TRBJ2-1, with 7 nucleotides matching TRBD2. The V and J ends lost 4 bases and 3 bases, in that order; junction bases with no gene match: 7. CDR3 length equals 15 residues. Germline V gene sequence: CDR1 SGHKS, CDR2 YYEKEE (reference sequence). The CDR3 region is CASSPREDLYNEQFF. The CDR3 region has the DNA TGTGCCAGCAGCCCTCGGGAGGACCTCTACAATGAGCAGTTCTTC.

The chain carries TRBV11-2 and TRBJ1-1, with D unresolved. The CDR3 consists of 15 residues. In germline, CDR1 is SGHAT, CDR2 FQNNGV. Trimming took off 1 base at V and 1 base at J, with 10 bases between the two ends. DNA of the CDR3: TGTGCCAGCAGCTTAGGGCCCTGGGCGAACACTGAAGCTTTCTTT. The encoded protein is CASSLGPWANTEAFF.

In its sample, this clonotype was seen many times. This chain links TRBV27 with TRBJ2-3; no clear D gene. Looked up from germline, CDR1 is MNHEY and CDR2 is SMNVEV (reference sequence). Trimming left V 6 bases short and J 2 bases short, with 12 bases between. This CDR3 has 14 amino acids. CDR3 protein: CASSLDILTDTQYF. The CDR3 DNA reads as TGTGCCAGCAGCCTTGATATCCTCACAGATACGCAGTATTTT.

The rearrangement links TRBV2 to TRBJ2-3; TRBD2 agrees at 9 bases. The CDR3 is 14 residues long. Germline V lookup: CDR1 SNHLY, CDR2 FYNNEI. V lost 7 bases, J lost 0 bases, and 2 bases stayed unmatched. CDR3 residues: CASKTSGSTDTQYF. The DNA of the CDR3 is TGTGCCAGCAAGACTAGCGGTAGCACAGATACGCAGTATTTT.

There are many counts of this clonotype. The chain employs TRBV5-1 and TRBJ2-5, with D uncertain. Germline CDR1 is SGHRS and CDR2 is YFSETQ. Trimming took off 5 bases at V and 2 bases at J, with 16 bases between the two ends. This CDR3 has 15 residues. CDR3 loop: CASRWETYRQETQYF. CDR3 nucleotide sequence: TGCGCCAGCAGGTGGGAAACCTACCGGCAAGAGACCCAGTACTTC.

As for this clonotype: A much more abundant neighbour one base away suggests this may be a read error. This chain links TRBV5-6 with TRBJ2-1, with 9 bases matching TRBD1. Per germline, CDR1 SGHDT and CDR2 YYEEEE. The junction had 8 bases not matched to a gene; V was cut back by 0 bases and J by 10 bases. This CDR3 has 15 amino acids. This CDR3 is CASSLGDRVSEEQFF. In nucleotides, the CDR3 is TGTGCCAGCAGCTTGGGGGACAGGGTGTCGGAAGAGCAGTTCTTC. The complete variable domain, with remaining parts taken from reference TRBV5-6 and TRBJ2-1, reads DAGVTQSPTHLIKTRGQQVTLRCSPKSGHDTVSWYQQALGQGPQFIFQYYEEEERQRGNFPDRFSGHQFPNYSSELNVNALLLGDSALYLCASSLGDRVSEEQFFGPGTRLTVL.

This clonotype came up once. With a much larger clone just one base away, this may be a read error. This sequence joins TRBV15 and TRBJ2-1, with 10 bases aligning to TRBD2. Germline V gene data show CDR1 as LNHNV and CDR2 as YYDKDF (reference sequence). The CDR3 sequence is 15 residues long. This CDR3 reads CAASRRASGGDEQFF. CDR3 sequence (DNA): TGTGCCGCCAGCAGAAGGGCTAGCGGGGGTGATGAGCAGTTCTTC.

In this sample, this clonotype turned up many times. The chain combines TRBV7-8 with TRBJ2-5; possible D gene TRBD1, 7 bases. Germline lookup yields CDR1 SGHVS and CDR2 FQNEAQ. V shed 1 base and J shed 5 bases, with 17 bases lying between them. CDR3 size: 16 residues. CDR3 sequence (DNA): TGTGCCAGCAGCTTAGGAGGCGGGACAGTCTGGGAGACCCAGTACTTC. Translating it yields CASSLGGGTVWETQYF.

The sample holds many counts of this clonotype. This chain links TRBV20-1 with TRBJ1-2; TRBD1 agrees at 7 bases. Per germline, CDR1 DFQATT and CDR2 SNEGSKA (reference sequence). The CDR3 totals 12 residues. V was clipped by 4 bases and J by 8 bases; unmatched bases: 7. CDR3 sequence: CSAIRQGEGYTF. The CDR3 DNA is TGCAGTGCTATACGACAGGGCGAGGGCTACACCTTC.

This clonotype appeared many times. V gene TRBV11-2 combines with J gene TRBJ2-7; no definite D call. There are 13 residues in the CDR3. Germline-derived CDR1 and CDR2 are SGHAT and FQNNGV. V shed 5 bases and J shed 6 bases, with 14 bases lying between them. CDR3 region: CASSLPGRTEQYF. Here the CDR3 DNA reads TGTGCCAGCAGCCTCCCCGGACGGACCGAGCAGTACTTC. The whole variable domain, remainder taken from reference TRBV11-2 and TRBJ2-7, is EAGVAQSPRYKIIEKRQSVAFWCNPISGHATLYWYQQILGQGPKLLIQFQNNGVVDDSQLPKDRFSAERLKGVDSTLKIQPAKLEDSAVYLCASSLPGRTEQYFGPGTRLTVT.

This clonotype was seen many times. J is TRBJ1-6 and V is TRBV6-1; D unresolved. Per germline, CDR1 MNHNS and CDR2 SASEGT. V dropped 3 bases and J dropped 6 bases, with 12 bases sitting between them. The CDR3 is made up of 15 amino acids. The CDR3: CASSEGSPSNSPLHF. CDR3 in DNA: TGTGCCAGCAGTGAGGGCAGCCCGTCTAATTCACCCCTCCACTTT.

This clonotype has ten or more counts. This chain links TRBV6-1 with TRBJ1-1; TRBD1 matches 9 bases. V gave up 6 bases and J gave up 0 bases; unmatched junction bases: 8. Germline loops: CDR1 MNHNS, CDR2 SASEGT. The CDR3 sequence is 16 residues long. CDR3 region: CASRLRDRDMNTEAFF. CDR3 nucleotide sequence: TGTGCCAGCAGGCTCCGGGACAGGGACATGAACACTGAAGCTTTCTTT.

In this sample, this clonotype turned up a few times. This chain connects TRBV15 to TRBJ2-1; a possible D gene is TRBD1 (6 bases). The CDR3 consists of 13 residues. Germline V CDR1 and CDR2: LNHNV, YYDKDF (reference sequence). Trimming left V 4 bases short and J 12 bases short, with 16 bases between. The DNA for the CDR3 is TGTGCCACCAGCACCACAGGGCGCCCGGGGCAGTTCTTC. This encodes CATSTTGRPGQFF.

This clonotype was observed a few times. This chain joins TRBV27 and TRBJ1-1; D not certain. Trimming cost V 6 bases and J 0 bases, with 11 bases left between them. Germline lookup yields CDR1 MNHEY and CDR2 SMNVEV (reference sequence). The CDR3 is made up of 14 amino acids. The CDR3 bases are TGTGCCAGCAGGAACAGCAAGATGAACACTGAAGCTTTCTTT. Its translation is CASRNSKMNTEAFF.

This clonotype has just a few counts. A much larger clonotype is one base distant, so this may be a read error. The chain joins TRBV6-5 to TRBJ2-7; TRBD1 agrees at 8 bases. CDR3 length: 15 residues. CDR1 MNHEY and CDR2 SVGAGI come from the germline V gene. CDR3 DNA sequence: TGTGCCGGCAGTTACTCGCAGGGGGCTACCTACGAGCAGTACTTC. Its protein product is CAGSYSQGATYEQYF.

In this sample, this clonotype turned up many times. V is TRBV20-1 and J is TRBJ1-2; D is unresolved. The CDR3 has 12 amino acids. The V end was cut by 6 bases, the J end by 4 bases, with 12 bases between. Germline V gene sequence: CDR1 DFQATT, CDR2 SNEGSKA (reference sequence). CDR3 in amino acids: CSAQPGFYGYTF. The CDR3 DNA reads TGCAGTGCCCAACCTGGGTTCTATGGCTACACCTTC.

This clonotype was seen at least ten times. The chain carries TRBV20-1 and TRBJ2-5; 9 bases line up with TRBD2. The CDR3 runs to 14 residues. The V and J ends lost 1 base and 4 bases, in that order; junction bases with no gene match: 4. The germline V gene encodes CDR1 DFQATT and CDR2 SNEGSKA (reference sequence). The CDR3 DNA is TGCAGTGCTAGAGGGGTAGCGGGAGTAGAGACCCAGTACTTC. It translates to CSARGVAGVETQYF.

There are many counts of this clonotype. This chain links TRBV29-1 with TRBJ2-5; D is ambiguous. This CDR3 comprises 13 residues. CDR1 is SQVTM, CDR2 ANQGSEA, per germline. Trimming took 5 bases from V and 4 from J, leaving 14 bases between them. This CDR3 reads CSVRARLGETQYF. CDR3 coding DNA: TGCAGCGTTCGGGCCCGGCTAGGAGAGACCCAGTACTTC.

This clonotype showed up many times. CDR3: CASSLVAGANVLTF. Written as DNA, the CDR3 is TGCGCCAGCAGCTTGGTGGCGGGGGCCAACGTCCTGACTTTC. The chain uses TRBV5-1 and TRBJ2-6; D not certain. The CDR3 is 14 residues long. V shed 0 bases and J shed 4 bases, with 5 bases lying between them. Per germline, CDR1 SGHRS and CDR2 YFSETQ.

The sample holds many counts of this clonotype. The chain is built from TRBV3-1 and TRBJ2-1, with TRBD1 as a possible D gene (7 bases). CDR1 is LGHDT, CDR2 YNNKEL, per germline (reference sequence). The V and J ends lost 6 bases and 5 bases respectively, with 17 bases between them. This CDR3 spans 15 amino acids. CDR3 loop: CASRLGGGFHNEQFF. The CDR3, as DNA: TGTGCCAGCAGACTTGGAGGGGGCTTTCACAATGAGCAGTTCTTC.

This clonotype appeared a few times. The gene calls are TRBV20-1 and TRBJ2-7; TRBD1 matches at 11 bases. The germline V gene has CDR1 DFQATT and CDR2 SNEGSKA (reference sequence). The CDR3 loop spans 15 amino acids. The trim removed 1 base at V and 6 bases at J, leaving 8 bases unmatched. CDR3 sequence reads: CSARAGTGGSGEQYF. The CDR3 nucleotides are TGCAGTGCTAGAGCCGGGACAGGGGGTTCGGGCGAGCAGTACTTC.

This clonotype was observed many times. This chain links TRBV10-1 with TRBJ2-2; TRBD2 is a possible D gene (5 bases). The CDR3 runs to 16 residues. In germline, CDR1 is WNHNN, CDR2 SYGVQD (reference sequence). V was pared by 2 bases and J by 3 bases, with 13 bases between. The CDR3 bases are TGCGCCAGCAGTGAGGCACGGACGGAGGACACCGGGGAGCTGTTTTTT. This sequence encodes CASSEARTEDTGELFF.

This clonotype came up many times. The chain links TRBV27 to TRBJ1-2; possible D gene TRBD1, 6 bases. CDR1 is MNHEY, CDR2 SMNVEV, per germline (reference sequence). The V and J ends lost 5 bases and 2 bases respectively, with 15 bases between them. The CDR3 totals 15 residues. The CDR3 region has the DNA TGTGCCAGCAGTATCACAGGGAGCGAAAACTATGGCTACACCTTC. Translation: CASSITGSENYGYTF.

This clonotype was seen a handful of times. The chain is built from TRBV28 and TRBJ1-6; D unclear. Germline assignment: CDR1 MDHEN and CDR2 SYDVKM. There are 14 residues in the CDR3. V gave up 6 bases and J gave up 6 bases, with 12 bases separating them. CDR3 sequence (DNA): TGTGCCAGCAGCCCCGGAGGCCTTAATTCACCCCTCCACTTT. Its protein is CASSPGGLNSPLHF.

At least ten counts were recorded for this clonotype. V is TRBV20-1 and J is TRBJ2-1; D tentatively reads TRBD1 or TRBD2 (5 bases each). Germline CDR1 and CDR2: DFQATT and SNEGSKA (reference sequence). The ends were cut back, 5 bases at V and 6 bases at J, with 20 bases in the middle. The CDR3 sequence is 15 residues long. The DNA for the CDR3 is TGCAGTGCTCCCCGAAGTGGGACGCCTACCAATGAGCAGTTCTTC. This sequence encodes CSAPRSGTPTNEQFF.

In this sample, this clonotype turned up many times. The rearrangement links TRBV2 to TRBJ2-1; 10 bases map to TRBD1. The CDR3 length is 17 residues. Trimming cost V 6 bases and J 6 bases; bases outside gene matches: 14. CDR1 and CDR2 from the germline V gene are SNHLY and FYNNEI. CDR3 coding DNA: TGTGCCAGCAGCTTCAAGGCCCGGGACAGGGGTTCCAATGAGCAGTTCTTC. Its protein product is CASSFKARDRGSNEQFF.

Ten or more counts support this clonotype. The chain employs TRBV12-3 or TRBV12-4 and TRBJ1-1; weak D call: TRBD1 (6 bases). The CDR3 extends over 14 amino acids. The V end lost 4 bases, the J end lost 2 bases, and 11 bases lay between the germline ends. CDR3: CASSSSGTNTEAFF. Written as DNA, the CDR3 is TGTGCCAGCAGTTCCTCTGGGACAAACACTGAAGCTTTCTTT.

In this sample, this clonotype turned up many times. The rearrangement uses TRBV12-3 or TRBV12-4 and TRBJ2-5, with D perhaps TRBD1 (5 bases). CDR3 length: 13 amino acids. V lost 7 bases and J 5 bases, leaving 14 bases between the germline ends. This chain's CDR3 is CASMGRAWETQYF. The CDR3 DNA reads TGTGCCAGCATGGGCAGGGCGTGGGAGACCCAGTACTTC.